Sequencing of this T cell receptor beta chain was carried out in a study of Ad26.COV2.S vaccination and SARS-CoV-2 variants. The treatment here: some 20 received Ad26.COV2.S at low or high dose, single or two shots; roughly 5 received placebo; per-sample allocation not given. Specimens were obtained on day 63 following the first vaccine or placebo injection. Germline V gene lookup returns CDR1 LGHNT and CDR2 FRNRAP. V dropped 0 bases and J dropped 7 bases, with 5 bases sitting between them. This CDR3 is built from 12 residues. The method was immunoSEQ multiplex PCR; TCRdb's version includes in-frame clones alone and lacks a portion of them. The table lists more than 300,000 clones, less than 90% of them singletons.

This chain uses TRBV12-5 with TRBJ2-3; D call uncertain. This TCR was recovered from a person aged 18 to 65 who received the Ad26.COV2.S COVID-19 vaccine or a placebo. The input for sequencing was peripheral blood, taken in a trial of Ad26.COV2.S vaccine versus placebo. The CDR3 region is CASGLVSYTQYF. The CDR3 DNA follows: TGTGCTAGTGGTTTGGTATCGTATACGCAGTATTTT.